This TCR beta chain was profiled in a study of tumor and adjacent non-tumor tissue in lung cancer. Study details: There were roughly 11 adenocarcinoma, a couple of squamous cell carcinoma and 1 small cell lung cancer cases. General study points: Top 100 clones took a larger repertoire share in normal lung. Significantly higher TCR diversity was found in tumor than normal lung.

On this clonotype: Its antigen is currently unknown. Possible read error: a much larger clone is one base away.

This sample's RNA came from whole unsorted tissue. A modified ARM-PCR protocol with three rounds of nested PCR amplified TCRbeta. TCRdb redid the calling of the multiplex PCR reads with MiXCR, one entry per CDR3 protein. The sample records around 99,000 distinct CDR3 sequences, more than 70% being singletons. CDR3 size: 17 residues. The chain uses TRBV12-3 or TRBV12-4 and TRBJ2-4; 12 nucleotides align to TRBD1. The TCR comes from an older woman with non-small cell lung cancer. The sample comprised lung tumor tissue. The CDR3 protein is CTSSLAGQGAAKNIQYF. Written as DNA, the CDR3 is TGTACCAGCAGTTTAGCGGGACAGGGGGCGGCCAAAAACATTCAGTACTTC.